A selection of T cell receptor beta chains follows, all from one sample in a study of OX40 agonist ivuxolimab in advanced cancers. Assay used: immunoSEQ multiplex PCR; TCRdb lists only in-frame clones, some missing. This table has 70,000 or so clones, over 80% appearing once. The sample consisted of CD4+ or CD8+ T cells sorted from blood, taken in a trial of the OX40 agonist ivuxolimab. The receptors were gathered from an adult with an advanced solid tumor such as melanoma, head and neck, liver or kidney cancer. Both conserved end residues are part of each CDR3. D genes are given only for firm matches. Only some rows state a clone size, as once, few, many or a class for expanded clones.

J: TRBJ2-7
size: NA
V: TRBV28
D: NA
DNA: TGTGCCAGCAGTTTTCTCCACTACGAGCAGTACTTC
CDR3: CASSFLHYEQYF

J: TRBJ1-2
size: NA
V: TRBV28
D: NA
DNA: TGTGCCAGCAGTTTGATTGCAGGGGCCTATGGCTACACCTTC
CDR3: CASSLIAGAYGYTF

J: TRBJ2-2
size: NA
V: TRBV7-8
D: NA
DNA: TGTGCCAGCAGCTTAGTTTCGACAAATACCGGGGAGCTGTTTTTT
CDR3: CASSLVSTNTGELFF

J: TRBJ2-2
size: NA
V: TRBV5-4
D: NA
DNA: TGTGCCAGCAGCCAAGAAAGGTACACCGGGGAGCTGTTTTTT
CDR3: CASSQERYTGELFF

J: TRBJ2-1
size: NA
V: TRBV30
D: TRBD2
DNA: TGTGCCTGGAGTGTAAAGGGACTAGCGGGGGGCCTCTCCTACAATGAGCAGTTCTTC
CDR3: CAWSVKGLAGGLSYNEQFF

J: TRBJ2-2
size: NA
V: TRBV18
D: TRBD2
DNA: TGTGCCAGCTCACCACGGCTAGCGGGTCCCGCCGGGGAGCTGTTTTTT
CDR3: CASSPRLAGPAGELFF

J: TRBJ2-1
size: NA
V: TRBV11-2
D: TRBD2
DNA: TGTGCCAGCAGCTTAAGGGCCTCAGGGACTAGCGGGAGCTACAATGAGCAGTTCTTC
CDR3: CASSLRASGTSGSYNEQFF

J: TRBJ2-5
size: NA
V: TRBV5-1
D: NA
DNA: TGCGCCAGCAGCCTTGCAGGGGAGACCCAGTACTTC
CDR3: CASSLAGETQYF

J: TRBJ2-5
size: NA
V: TRBV11-2
D: NA
DNA: TGTGCCAGCAGCCCGTCAGGGGCCCAGTACTTC
CDR3: CASSPSGAQYF

J: TRBJ1-4
size: NA
V: TRBV11-2
D: NA
DNA: TGTGCCAGCAGCCAAATGGGGGGGATTAATGAAAAACTGTTTTTT
CDR3: CASSQMGGINEKLFF

J: TRBJ2-3
size: once
V: TRBV28
D: TRBD1
DNA: TGTGCCAGCAGTCAAACCGGGACAGGGAACACAGATACGCAGTATTTT
CDR3: CASSQTGTGNTDTQYF

J: TRBJ2-7
size: NA
V: TRBV5-5
D: NA
DNA: TGTGCCAGCAGCTTGAGGGGGGACGAGCAGTACTTC
CDR3: CASSLRGDEQYF

J: TRBJ2-1
size: few
V: TRBV5-1
D: NA
DNA: TGCGCCAGCAGCTTGGGAATAGGACGGGGCAATGAGCAGTTCTTC
CDR3: CASSLGIGRGNEQFF

J: TRBJ1-2
size: NA
V: TRBV20-1
D: NA
DNA: TGCAGTGGGACCAGTAACTATGGCTACACCTTC
CDR3: CSGTSNYGYTF

J: TRBJ2-3
size: few
V: TRBV6-6
D: NA
DNA: TGTGCCAGCACCCAGGACAGTTTAGATACGCAGTATTTT
CDR3: CASTQDSLDTQYF

J: TRBJ1-4
size: NA
V: TRBV5-8
D: NA
DNA: TGTGCCAGCAGCTTGAGGGGAAAACTGTTTTTT
CDR3: CASSLRGKLFF

J: TRBJ2-3
size: NA
V: TRBV4-2
D: TRBD2
DNA: TGTGCCAGCAGCCAGGCCTCCGGGACTAGCGCCCATACGCAGTATTTT
CDR3: CASSQASGTSAHTQYF

J: TRBJ2-3
size: NA
V: TRBV9
D: NA
DNA: TGTGCCAGCAGCGTCCCGACAGGGACTAGCACAGATACGCAGTATTTT
CDR3: CASSVPTGTSTDTQYF

J: TRBJ2-3
size: NA
V: TRBV5-1
D: NA
DNA: TGCGCCAGCAGTTCTTTCGTAGAGGATACGCAGTATTTT
CDR3: CASSSFVEDTQYF

J: TRBJ2-1
size: NA
V: TRBV7-2
D: TRBD2
DNA: TGTGCCAGCAGGATCGGGACTAGCGGAAACAATGAGCAGTTCTTC
CDR3: CASRIGTSGNNEQFF

J: TRBJ2-5
size: NA
V: TRBV19
D: NA
DNA: TGTGCCAGTAGTACCGGACCTTTGGAGGGGACCCAGTACTTC
CDR3: CASSTGPLEGTQYF

J: TRBJ2-2
size: NA
V: TRBV7-8
D: TRBD2
DNA: TGTGCCAGCAGCTTAGGGGCTAGCGGGGCCGGGGAGCTGTTTTTT
CDR3: CASSLGASGAGELFF

J: TRBJ1-6
size: NA
V: TRBV7-8
D: NA
DNA: TGTGCCAGCAGCTTAGCGGGACGTAATAATTCACCCCTCCACTTT
CDR3: CASSLAGRNNSPLHF

J: TRBJ2-5
size: NA
V: TRBV6-5
D: TRBD1
DNA: TGTGCCAGCAGTTACCAACCGGGACAGGGGGGGTCCCAGTACTTC
CDR3: CASSYQPGQGGSQYF

J: TRBJ1-5
size: NA
V: TRBV18
D: TRBD1
DNA: TGTGCCAGCTCAACAGGACAGGGAAGGATGAATCAGCCCCAGCATTTT
CDR3: CASSTGQGRMNQPQHF

J: TRBJ1-5
size: NA
V: TRBV15
D: NA
DNA: TGTGCCACCAGCAGAGATCGCACAGGGAGTCAGCCCCAGCATTTT
CDR3: CATSRDRTGSQPQHF

J: TRBJ2-1
size: NA
V: TRBV1
D: NA
DNA: TGCACCAGCAGCTCAAGGAAGCTCTACAATGAGCAGTTCTTC
CDR3: CTSSSRKLYNEQFF

J: TRBJ2-5
size: NA
V: TRBV7-2
D: NA
DNA: TGTGCCAGCAGCACACAGACAGAAATTCAAGAGACCCAGTACTTC
CDR3: CASSTQTEIQETQYF

J: TRBJ1-6
size: NA
V: TRBV2
D: TRBD1
DNA: TGTGCCAGCAGTTCGGACAGGGGTCTTGATTCACCCCTCCACTTT
CDR3: CASSSDRGLDSPLHF

J: TRBJ2-3
size: NA
V: TRBV4-1
D: TRBD2
DNA: TGCGCCAGCAGCCAAGATGCTAGCGGACGCACAGATACGCAGTATTTT
CDR3: CASSQDASGRTDTQYF

J: TRBJ1-5
size: NA
V: TRBV28
D: TRBD1
DNA: TGTGCCAGCATTGCAGGGGGCAGTTTTTATCAGCCCCAGCATTTT
CDR3: CASIAGGSFYQPQHF

J: TRBJ2-2
size: NA
V: TRBV6-5
D: NA
DNA: TGTGCCAGCAGTTACTCCGGCTTTAGGGAGCTGTTTTTT
CDR3: CASSYSGFRELFF

J: TRBJ2-7
size: NA
V: TRBV6-1
D: NA
DNA: TGTGCCAGCAGTGGAGGGTACTCGGGGGCCTACGAGCAGTACTTC
CDR3: CASSGGYSGAYEQYF

J: TRBJ1-2
size: NA
V: TRBV6-5
D: NA
DNA: TGTGCCAGCAGTTACCGCACATACTATGGCTACACCTTC
CDR3: CASSYRTYYGYTF

J: TRBJ2-2
size: NA
V: TRBV6-5
D: NA
DNA: TGTGCCAGCAGTAGTCTGAGGACGTCGGCCGGGGAGCTGTTTTTT
CDR3: CASSSLRTSAGELFF

J: TRBJ1-1
size: NA
V: TRBV25-1
D: NA
DNA: TGTGCCAGCAGTGAGGGGGCTAACCGTGCTGAAGCTTTCTTT
CDR3: CASSEGANRAEAFF

J: TRBJ2-5
size: NA
V: TRBV6-4
D: TRBD2
DNA: TGTGCCAGCAGTGACGGGCAGAGGGTTGTAACCCCACTTGTAGGGGAGGGCCCACAAGAGACCCAGTACTTC
CDR3: CASSDGQRVVTPLVGEGPQETQYF

J: TRBJ2-3
size: NA
V: TRBV2
D: NA
DNA: TGTGCCAGCAGACTAGCCGCAGATACGCAGTATTTT
CDR3: CASRLAADTQYF

J: TRBJ2-2
size: NA
V: TRBV7-2
D: TRBD1
DNA: TGTGCCAGCAGCTTAGGGGGCAGGGGGCGCCCCGGGGAGCTGTTTTTT
CDR3: CASSLGGRGRPGELFF

J: TRBJ2-1
size: NA
V: TRBV7-9
D: NA
DNA: TGTGCCAGCAGCTTAGCGAACAATGAGCAGTTCTTC
CDR3: CASSLANNEQFF

J: TRBJ2-1
size: NA
V: TRBV5-8
D: TRBD2
DNA: TGTGCCAGCAGCCGAGGGGCTAGCGGGTGGGACAATGAGCAGTTCTTC
CDR3: CASSRGASGWDNEQFF

J: TRBJ2-1
size: NA
V: TRBV27
D: NA
DNA: TGTGCCAGCCCCTGCTACCCGTACAATGAGCAGTTCTTC
CDR3: CASPCYPYNEQFF

J: TRBJ2-3
size: NA
V: TRBV27
D: NA
DNA: TGTGCCAGCAGTTTAATGGAGATCACAGATACGCAGTATTTT
CDR3: CASSLMEITDTQYF